The 23 T cell receptor beta chains presented below share a single source sample, sequenced in a study of T cell responses to AZD1222 COVID-19 vaccine. Sequenced by immunoSEQ multiplex PCR; TCRdb stores in-frame clones only, minus some. Found here are some 130,000 clones, about 90% of them singletons; the top ten hold under 2%. Sequencing was performed on peripheral blood, taken on day 0 of AZD1222 vaccination. The receptors shown here come from an adult in good health.

The chain has TRBV6-2 or TRBV6-3 and TRBJ1-5, with a tentative D call TRBD1 (6 bases). This CDR3 has 16 amino acids. The germline V and J ends were trimmed by 2 bases and 0 bases, with 11 bases remaining between them. Germline CDR1 and CDR2: MNHEY and SVGEGT. The CDR3 reads CASSYSSRGSNQPQHF. The CDR3 bases are TGTGCCAGCAGTTACAGCAGCAGGGGTAGCAATCAGCCCCAGCATTTT.

V and J are TRBV7-9 and TRBJ1-1; D unresolved. This CDR3 is 14 amino acids long. Germline V lookup: CDR1 SEHNR, CDR2 FQNEAQ (reference sequence). The V end was cut by 9 bases, the J end by 0 bases, with 14 bases between. CDR3 nucleotide sequence: TGTGCCAGTCCCCCCCCGGGGATGAACACTGAAGCTTTCTTT. It specifies CASPPPGMNTEAFF.

The count of this clone is one. The chain uses TRBV3-1 (or the pseudogene TRBV3-2) and TRBJ1-2; D unresolved. CDR1 and CDR2 from the germline V gene are LGHDT and YNNKEL (reference sequence). V lost 0 bases and J 5 bases, leaving 10 bases between the germline ends. There are 14 residues in the CDR3. CDR3 DNA sequence: TGTGCCAGCAGCCAAGATCCCCTCCCATATGGCTACACCTTC. Its translation: CASSQDPLPYGYTF.

The chain uses TRBV6-6 and TRBJ2-2; D may be TRBD1 or TRBD2 (5 bases each). Trimming removed 6 bases at V and 4 bases at J, with 12 bases between. Looked up from germline, CDR1 is MNHNY and CDR2 is SVGAGI (reference sequence). The CDR3 is 14 amino acids. The CDR3 protein is CASRGVLITGELFF. As DNA, the CDR3 is TGTGCCAGCAGGGGGGTCCTTATCACCGGGGAGCTGTTTTTT.

The chain is built from TRBV9 and TRBJ2-5; 8 positions agree with TRBD1. There are 15 residues in the CDR3. V lost 4 bases and J lost 5; bases outside the gene matches: 10. CDR1 is SGDLS and CDR2 is YYNGEE in the germline V gene. The CDR3 spells CASSSQGALRETQYF. In nucleotides, the CDR3 is TGTGCCAGCAGCTCCCAGGGGGCATTAAGGGAGACCCAGTACTTC.

The chain uses TRBV9 and TRBJ1-1; D is unclear. The CDR3 sequence is 15 residues long. Germline lookup yields CDR1 SGDLS and CDR2 YYNGEE. The V end lost 0 bases, the J end lost 2 bases, and 11 bases lay between the germline ends. DNA for the CDR3: TGTGCCAGCAGCGTAGGTACGACCCCCAACACTGAAGCTTTCTTT. It yields the protein CASSVGTTPNTEAFF.

This rearrangement joins TRBV30 to TRBJ1-5; maybe TRBD1 (6 bases). The CDR3 consists of 15 residues. Germline values: CDR1 GTSNPN, CDR2 SVGIG (reference sequence). The V end was cut by 3 bases, the J end by 7 bases, with 19 bases between. CDR3 in DNA: TGTGCCTGGAGCGGGGAGGGGGGCACCAAGCAGCCCCAGCATTTT. Its translation is CAWSGEGGTKQPQHF.

The gene calls are TRBV9 and TRBJ2-7; D is possibly TRBD1 or TRBD2 (5 bases each). V was clipped by 4 bases and J by 3 bases, with 17 bases between them. Germline assignment: CDR1 SGDLS and CDR2 YYNGEE. The length of the CDR3 is 15 residues. The CDR3 reads CASSPSGALVYEQYF. The CDR3 nucleotides read TGTGCCAGCAGCCCATCCGGGGCATTGGTCTACGAGCAGTACTTC.

V gene TRBV6-5 combines with J gene TRBJ1-1; 8 positions agree with TRBD1. With 5 bases clipped from V and 0 bases from J, the junction kept 5 bases outside the gene matches. Germline CDR1 is MNHEY and CDR2 is SVGAGI. The CDR3 loop spans 15 amino acids. Here the CDR3 reads CASSPKTGVNTEAFF. In DNA, the CDR3 is TGTGCCAGCAGTCCTAAGACAGGGGTGAACACTGAAGCTTTCTTT.

The rearrangement joins TRBV19 to TRBJ1-1; D perhaps matches TRBD1 (6 bases). Per germline, CDR1 LNHDA and CDR2 SQIVND (reference sequence). CDR3 length equals 14 residues. V lost 7 bases to trimming and J lost 4 bases, with 16 bases between them. CDR3 nucleotide sequence: TGTGCCAGTATGGACAGACAGATGAGCACTGAAGCTTTCTTT. Protein product: CASMDRQMSTEAFF.

The chain has TRBV2 and TRBJ1-2; D gene uncertain. CDR3 length: 13 residues. The V end was cut by 7 bases, the J end by 2 bases, with 11 bases between. Germline CDR1 and CDR2: SNHLY and FYNNEI. The CDR3 reads CASIPVANYGYTF. The CDR3 DNA follows: TGTGCCAGCATCCCGGTGGCCAACTATGGCTACACCTTC.

The rearrangement uses TRBV4-1 and TRBJ2-2; 14 nucleotides align to TRBD2. The CDR3 is 17 amino acids. J was trimmed by 2 bases and V by 4 bases; bases with no gene match: 3. Germline assignment: CDR1 MGHRA and CDR2 YSYEKL. In DNA, the CDR3 is TGCGCCAGCAGCCCGGGACTAGCGGGGGTAAACACCGGGGAGCTGTTTTTT. It encodes CASSPGLAGVNTGELFF.

The CDR3 DNA follows: TGTGCCAGCAGTTACTCGATAGCAGGGGCCGGCTACACCTTC. It is translated as CASSYSIAGAGYTF. J is TRBJ1-2 and V is TRBV6-5; possibly TRBD1 for D (6 bases). CDR1 is MNHEY and CDR2 is SVGAGI in the germline V gene. This CDR3 is built from 14 residues. Trimming took 0 bases from V and 8 from J, leaving 13 bases between them.

CDR3 coding DNA: TGTGCCAGCAGCGAACGGGCCTTCAATGAGCAGTTCTTC. It is translated as CASSERAFNEQFF. The chain links TRBV5-4 to TRBJ2-1; D is ambiguous. V was pared by 4 bases and J by 6 bases, with 11 bases between. The CDR3 extends over 13 amino acids. CDR1 is SGHNT, CDR2 YYREEE, per germline (reference sequence).

The rearrangement uses TRBV28 and TRBJ2-7; TRBD2 matches at 12 bases. The V segment lost 9 bases and the J segment 5 bases; nucleotides outside the gene matches: 8. CDR1 and CDR2 from the germline V gene are MDHEN and SYDVKM. The CDR3 is 14 amino acids. CDR3 sequence (DNA): TGTGCCAGTCGCGGAACTAGCGGGAGGAACGAGCAGTACTTC. This encodes CASRGTSGRNEQYF.

This clone was counted a single time. V gene TRBV2 combines with J gene TRBJ1-1; D unresolved. Germline assignment: CDR1 SNHLY and CDR2 FYNNEI. Trimming took off 8 bases at V and 0 bases at J, with 10 bases between the two ends. CDR3 length: 13 amino acids. CDR3 sequence reads: CASYLDMNTEAFF. DNA of the CDR3: TGTGCCAGCTATTTAGACATGAACACTGAAGCTTTCTTT.

The chain joins TRBV28 to TRBJ2-7, with TRBD1 as a possible D gene (8 bases). CDR1 and CDR2 (germline): MDHEN, SYDVKM. Trimming cost V 8 bases and J 0 bases, with 11 bases left between them. This CDR3 spans 13 amino acids. CDR3: CASHRGGSYEQYF. CDR3 sequence (DNA): TGTGCCAGCCACAGGGGGGGCTCCTACGAGCAGTACTTC.

In its sample, this clone was seen once. V gene TRBV18 combines with J gene TRBJ1-3; TRBD1 is a possible D gene (5 bases). The CDR3 sequence is 13 residues long. V was clipped by 6 bases and J by 4 bases, with 10 bases between them. CDR1 KGHSH and CDR2 LQKENI come from the germline V gene. CDR3 region: CASSDSRGNTIYF. The CDR3 DNA sequence: TGTGCCAGCTCTGACAGCAGAGGAAACACCATATATTTT.

The chain uses TRBV10-3 and TRBJ1-1; D is possibly TRBD1 (5 bases). The CDR3 has 12 residues. Deletions cut 3 bases from V and 11 bases from J, with 13 bases between. The germline V gene encodes CDR1 ENHRY and CDR2 SYGVKD. The CDR3 DNA reads TGTGCCATCAGTGATGCCGGGGGAGCGGCTTTCTTT. Translating it yields CAISDAGGAAFF.

A few counts support this clone. The genes are TRBV9 and TRBJ1-1, with D uncertain. CDR1 is SGDLS and CDR2 is YYNGEE in the germline V gene. V was shortened by 0 bases and J by 3 bases, with 12 bases between the two germline ends. The CDR3 extends over 15 amino acids. CDR3 in amino acids: CASSVVRITDTEAFF. The CDR3 DNA follows: TGTGCCAGCAGCGTAGTTAGGATAACAGACACTGAAGCTTTCTTT.

The rearrangement uses TRBV6-5 and TRBJ2-7; TRBD2 aligns across 9 bases. The junction had 6 bases not matched to a gene; V was cut back by 2 bases and J by 1 base. In germline, CDR1 is MNHEY, CDR2 SVGAGI. The CDR3 loop spans 16 amino acids. CDR3 residues: CASSYGLASPSYEQYF. The CDR3 region has the DNA TGTGCCAGCAGTTACGGACTAGCGTCTCCGTCCTACGAGCAGTACTTC.

V gene TRBV19 combines with J gene TRBJ2-3; D call uncertain. V lost 6 bases and J 3 bases, leaving 13 bases between the germline ends. Looked up from germline, CDR1 is LNHDA and CDR2 is SQIVND (reference sequence). The length of the CDR3 is 14 residues. The CDR3 DNA sequence: TGTGCCAGTAGACGACGGCCGGCGACAGATACGCAGTATTTT. Its translation is CASRRRPATDTQYF.

The chain combines TRBV11-2 with TRBJ1-3; D is unclear. Trimming removed 5 bases from V and 0 bases from J, with 11 bases in between. CDR3 size: 15 residues. From germline, CDR1 is SGHAT and CDR2 FQNNGV. The CDR3 sequence: CASSPIGGSGNTIYF. The CDR3 DNA reads TGTGCCAGCAGCCCCATCGGAGGCTCTGGAAACACCATATATTTT.